The sequence of this T cell receptor (beta chain) was determined in a study of T cell changes during pregnancy in multiple sclerosis (dated by TCRdb to the late 2010s). With regard to the full study: Changes in the T cell repertoire over the course of pregnancy were examined in this study in women with multiple sclerosis.

Library preparation employed the immunoSEQ multiplex PCR assay. Imported from immuneACCESS, the table was reduced by TCRdb to in-frame sequences with V and J called. These copies leave out some clones; in studies compared against another copy, an unresolved V gene accounts for under half, and the cause of the remainder is not known. Present in this sample are more than 45,000 clones, 93% of which were seen just once. The leading ten clones occupy around 4% of the sample. Trimming costs V 4 bases and J 2 bases, and their ends lie 9 bases apart. The germline V gene (reference sequence) gives CDR1 as MNHNY and CDR2 as SVGAGI. The CDR3 covers 13 residues, taking in both the cysteine and the phenylalanine. Only CDR3 DNA remains: 39 bases, in frame from the first base. Worth noting for this clone: The antigen this receptor binds is unknown. Within one base of it there is no much larger clone, and no base qualities were kept.

The chain is assembled from TRBV6-6 and TRBJ2-7; TRBD1 is a possible D gene, resting on 6 matching bases. The sample in question was CD8+ T cells from peripheral blood mononuclear cells, obtained in the second trimester of pregnancy. The receptor was derived from a female donor with multiple sclerosis, enrolled in a pregnancy study. The CDR3 in this case is CASSSGQTYEQYF. The bases read TGTGCCAGCAGTTCCGGACAGACCTACGAGCAGTACTTC.